What follows is one T cell receptor beta chain and its context. The source of the sample is a study of blood T cells in healthy people across ages. V dropped 3 bases and J dropped 9; count of bases not matched to a gene: 4. CDR3 length: 14 amino acids. Germline V lookup: CDR1 ENHRY, CDR2 SYGVKD. Using a J-beta primer mix together with a sample-barcoded 5' primer, a second PCR was run for about 7 to 12 cycles. TCRdb re-analysed the 5' RACE reads in MiXCR, keeping a single row per CDR3 protein. This sample has about 730,000 distinct CDR3 sequences, with roughly 41% found just once. This receptor was taken from an older woman in good health. The specimen sequenced was blood. This rearrangement joins TRBV10-3 to TRBJ1-4; 10 bases fit TRBD1. The CDR3 sequence: CAISEGTGVQKLFF. CDR3 in DNA: TGTGCCATCAGTGAAGGGACAGGGGTTCAAAAACTGTTTTTT.